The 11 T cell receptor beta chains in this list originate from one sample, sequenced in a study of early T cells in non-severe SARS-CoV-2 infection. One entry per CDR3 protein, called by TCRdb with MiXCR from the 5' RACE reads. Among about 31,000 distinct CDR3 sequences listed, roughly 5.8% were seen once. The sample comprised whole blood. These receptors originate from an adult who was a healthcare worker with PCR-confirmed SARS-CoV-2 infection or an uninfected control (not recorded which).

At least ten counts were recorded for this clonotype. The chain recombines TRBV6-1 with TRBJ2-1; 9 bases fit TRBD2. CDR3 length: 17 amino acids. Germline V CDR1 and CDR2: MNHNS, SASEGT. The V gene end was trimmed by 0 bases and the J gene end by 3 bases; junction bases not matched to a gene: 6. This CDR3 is CASSEAAGGGIYNEQFF. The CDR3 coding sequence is TGTGCCAGCAGTGAAGCAGCGGGGGGCGGTATCTACAATGAGCAGTTCTTC.

CDR3 sequence (DNA): TGTGCCAGTAGAGGACAGGGAGTCAACGAGCAGTACTTC. As protein: CASRGQGVNEQYF. The chain joins TRBV19 to TRBJ2-7; 8 positions match TRBD1. CDR3 length equals 13 residues. With 6 bases clipped from V and 5 bases from J, the junction kept 6 bases outside the gene matches. Germline V gene data show CDR1 as LNHDA and CDR2 as SQIVND (reference sequence).

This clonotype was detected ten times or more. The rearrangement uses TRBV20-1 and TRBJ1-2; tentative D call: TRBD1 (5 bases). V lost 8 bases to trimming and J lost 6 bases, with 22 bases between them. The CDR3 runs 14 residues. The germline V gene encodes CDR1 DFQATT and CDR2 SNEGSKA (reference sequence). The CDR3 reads CSTGRAGIVHGYTF. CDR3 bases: TGCAGTACAGGAAGGGCAGGTATCGTCCATGGCTACACCTTC.

This CDR3 is CASSGGRGYEQYF. The CDR3 bases are TGTGCCAGCAGTGGGGGCAGGGGGTACGAGCAGTACTTC. The chain combines TRBV25-1 with TRBJ2-7, with TRBD1 identical over 7 bases. CDR1 and CDR2 from the germline V gene are MGHDK and SYGVNS. This CDR3 is 13 amino acids long. The junction had 4 bases not matched to a gene; V was cut back by 4 bases and J by 4 bases.

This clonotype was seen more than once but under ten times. CDR3 DNA sequence: TGTGCCAGCAGTTTATCGAGTCGCCCTCCTAATGAAAAACTGTTTTTT. Its protein product is CASSLSSRPPNEKLFF. The genes are TRBV27 and TRBJ1-4, with D unresolved. Trimming cost V 0 bases and J 3 bases, with 11 bases left between them. The germline gives CDR1 MNHEY, CDR2 SMNVEV (reference sequence). The CDR3 is 16 residues long.

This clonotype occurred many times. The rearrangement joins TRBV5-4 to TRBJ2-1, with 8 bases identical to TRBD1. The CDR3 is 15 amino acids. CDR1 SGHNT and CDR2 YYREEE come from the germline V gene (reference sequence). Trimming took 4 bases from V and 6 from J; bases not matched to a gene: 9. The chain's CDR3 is CASSRAGGASNEQFF. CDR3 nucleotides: TGTGCCAGCAGCCGGGCAGGGGGCGCATCCAATGAGCAGTTCTTC.

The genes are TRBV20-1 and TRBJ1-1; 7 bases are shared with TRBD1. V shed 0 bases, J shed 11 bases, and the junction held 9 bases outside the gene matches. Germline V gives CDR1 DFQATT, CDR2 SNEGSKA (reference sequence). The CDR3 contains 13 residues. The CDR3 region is CSARDLTGWEAFF. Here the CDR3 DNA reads TGCAGTGCTAGAGATCTGACAGGGTGGGAGGCTTTCTTT.

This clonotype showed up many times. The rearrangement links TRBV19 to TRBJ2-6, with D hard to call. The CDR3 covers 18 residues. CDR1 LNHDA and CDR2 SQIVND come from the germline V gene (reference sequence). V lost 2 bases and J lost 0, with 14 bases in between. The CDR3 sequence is CASSISGGPSSGANVLTF. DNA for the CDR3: TGTGCCAGTAGTATATCGGGCGGACCGAGCTCTGGGGCCAACGTCCTGACTTTC.

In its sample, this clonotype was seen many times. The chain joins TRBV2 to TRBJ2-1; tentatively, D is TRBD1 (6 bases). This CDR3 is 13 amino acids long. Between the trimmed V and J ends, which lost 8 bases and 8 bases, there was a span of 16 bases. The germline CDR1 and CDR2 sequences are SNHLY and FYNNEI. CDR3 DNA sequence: TGTGCCAGCCGCCGGACAGCCCTGGATGAGCAGTTCTTC. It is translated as CASRRTALDEQFF. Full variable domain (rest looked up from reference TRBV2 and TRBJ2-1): EPEVTQTPSHQVTQMGQEVILRCVPISNHLYFYWYRQILGQKVEFLVSFYNNEISEKSEIFDDQFSVERPDGSNFTLKIRSTKLEDSAMYFCASRRTALDEQFFGPGTRLTVL.

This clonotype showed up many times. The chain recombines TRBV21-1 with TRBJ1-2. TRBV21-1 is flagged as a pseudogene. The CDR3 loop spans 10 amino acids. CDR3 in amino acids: CDYFNDGYTF. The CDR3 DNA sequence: TGTGACTACTTCAATGATGGCTACACCTTC.

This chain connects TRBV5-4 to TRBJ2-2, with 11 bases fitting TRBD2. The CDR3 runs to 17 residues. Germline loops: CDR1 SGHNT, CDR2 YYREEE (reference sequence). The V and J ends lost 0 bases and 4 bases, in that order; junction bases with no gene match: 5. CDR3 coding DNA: TGTGCCAGCAGCTTGGGACCTACTAGCGGGAGCACCGGGGAGCTGTTTTTT. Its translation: CASSLGPTSGSTGELFF. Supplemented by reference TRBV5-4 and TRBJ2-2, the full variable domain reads ETGVTQSPTHLIKTRGQQVTLRCSSQSGHNTVSWYQQALGQGPQFIFQYYREEENGRGNFPPRFSGLQFPNYSSELNVNALELDDSALYLCASSLGPTSGSTGELFFGEGSRLTVL.